These 17 T cell receptor beta chains were sequenced from one sample in a study of T cell responses to AZD1222 COVID-19 vaccine. Measured with immunoSEQ multiplex PCR; TCRdb has only the in-frame clones, and not every one. The sample consists of about 69,000 clones, 75% to 90% of them appearing once. The sequences come from peripheral blood, collected 28 days after the second AZD1222 dose. The receptors derive from an adult who received the AZD1222 COVID-19 vaccine.

J is TRBJ2-3 and V is TRBV5-1; maybe TRBD1 (5 bases). V was trimmed by 0 bases and J by 5 bases, leaving 7 bases between them. The CDR3 consists of 13 residues. Germline lookup yields CDR1 SGHRS and CDR2 YFSETQ. The CDR3 loop is CASSLGTIDTQYF. The CDR3 DNA reads TGCGCCAGCAGCTTGGGGACAATAGATACGCAGTATTTT.

The J gene is TRBJ2-5, the V gene TRBV9; 7 nucleotides match TRBD1. Germline values: CDR1 SGDLS, CDR2 YYNGEE. The V and J ends lost 4 bases and 4 bases, in that order; junction bases with no gene match: 7. There are 14 residues in the CDR3. CDR3 nucleotides: TGTGCCAGCAGCATTTGGGACAGTCCAGAGACCCAGTACTTC. Its translation: CASSIWDSPETQYF.

This chain links TRBV6-5 with TRBJ1-4, with 9 positions matching TRBD1. The CDR3 spans 15 residues. Germline-derived CDR1 and CDR2 are MNHEY and SVGAGI. V was clipped by 7 bases and J by 9 bases; unmatched bases: 12. CDR3 region: CASKTTGTGKQKLFF. The CDR3 bases are TGTGCCAGCAAAACAACCGGGACAGGGAAGCAAAAACTGTTTTTT.

Here the CDR3 reads CASSPDGNTEAFF. CDR3 nucleotides: TGTGCCAGCAGTCCGGACGGGAACACTGAAGCTTTCTTT. The chain joins TRBV12-3 or TRBV12-4 to TRBJ1-1; D is unresolved. The CDR3 is 13 residues long. V was trimmed by 5 bases and J by 1 base, leaving 8 bases between them.

V gene TRBV9 combines with J gene TRBJ1-4, with D possibly matching TRBD1 (5 bases). The CDR3 covers 15 residues. The germline V and J ends were trimmed by 0 bases and 5 bases, with 11 bases remaining between them. CDR1 is SGDLS, CDR2 YYNGEE, per germline. The CDR3 loop is CASSVDTGGNEKLFF. As DNA, the CDR3 is TGTGCCAGCAGCGTAGATACGGGGGGAAATGAAAAACTGTTTTTT.

The chain is built from TRBV11-2 and TRBJ2-5, with D maybe TRBD2 (6 bases). Trimming removed 1 base from V and 7 bases from J, with 13 bases in between. This CDR3 has 14 amino acids. Germline V gene data show CDR1 as SGHAT and CDR2 as FQNNGV. The CDR3, as DNA: TGTGCCAGCAGCTTAGTTGAGTTGGGGGGGACCCAGTACTTC. Encoded protein: CASSLVELGGTQYF.

The rearrangement uses TRBV7-3 and TRBJ2-3; no firm D call. V lost 2 bases, J lost 4 bases, and 10 bases lay in between. The CDR3 is 14 residues long. Germline V CDR1 and CDR2: SGHTA, FQGTGA. CDR3 sequence (DNA): TGTGCCAGCAGCTTAGGGAATTTCCCAGATACGCAGTATTTT. It is translated as CASSLGNFPDTQYF.

The chain has TRBV5-1 and TRBJ1-1; no definite D call. Per the germline V gene, CDR1 is SGHRS and CDR2 is YFSETQ. There are 14 residues in the CDR3. Trimming left V 4 bases short and J 0 bases short, with 10 bases between. This chain's CDR3 is CASSPPQLNTEAFF. The DNA for the CDR3 is TGCGCCAGCAGCCCCCCCCAGTTGAACACTGAAGCTTTCTTT.

V and J are TRBV7-3 and TRBJ1-6; D gene unclear. Germline CDR1 is SGHTA and CDR2 is FQGTGA. CDR3 size: 13 residues. Between the trimmed V and J ends, which lost 5 bases and 8 bases, there was a span of 10 bases. The chain's CDR3 is CASSLSPYSPLHF. The CDR3 DNA is TGTGCCAGCAGCCTATCCCCCTATTCACCCCTCCACTTT. Together with reference TRBV7-3 and TRBJ1-6, the CDR3 gives the full variable domain: GAGVSQTPSNKVTEKGKYVELRCDPISGHTALYWYRQSLGQGPEFLIYFQGTGAADDSGLPNDRFFAVRPEGSVSTLKIQRTERGDSAVYLCASSLSPYSPLHFGNGTRLTVT.

This clone was recorded once. V is TRBV11-2 and J is TRBJ1-2, with a possible D match to TRBD1 (5 bases). V dropped 3 bases and J dropped 7 bases, with 24 bases sitting between them. CDR3 length equals 17 residues. CDR1 and CDR2 from the germline V gene are SGHAT and FQNNGV. The CDR3 DNA sequence: TGTGCCAGCAGCTTGCCGGGACGGAGAATTGGAGAGAGTGGCTACACCTTC. Translated, it gives CASSLPGRRIGESGYTF.

This clone has just one count. The chain is built from TRBV19 and TRBJ1-3, with 7 bases aligning to TRBD1. The germline gives CDR1 LNHDA, CDR2 SQIVND (reference sequence). The V and J ends lost 4 bases and 2 bases, in that order; junction bases with no gene match: 8. The CDR3 has 16 amino acids. The CDR3 spells CASSTGDRGAGNTIYF. DNA of the CDR3: TGTGCCAGTAGTACCGGGGACAGAGGTGCTGGAAACACCATATATTTT.

This rearrangement joins TRBV19 to TRBJ1-1, with no clear D. Germline V gene data show CDR1 as LNHDA and CDR2 as SQIVND (reference sequence). CDR3 length: 17 amino acids. The V and J ends lost 4 bases and 3 bases respectively, with 21 bases between them. For the CDR3, the DNA is TGTGCCAGTAGTAGTTTTATCACAGATGGGGAGGACACTGAAGCTTTCTTT. Translated: CASSSFITDGEDTEAFF.

The J gene is TRBJ1-2, the V gene TRBV7-9; 8 bases are a match to TRBD1. Germline CDR1 and CDR2: SEHNR and FQNEAQ (reference sequence). The CDR3 extends over 15 amino acids. V dropped 5 bases and J dropped 7; count of bases not matched to a gene: 12. The CDR3 DNA follows: TGTGCCAGCAGCAACCCGACAGGGGTCGGACTTGGCTACACCTTC. It yields the protein CASSNPTGVGLGYTF.

This clone has a single count. The CDR3, as DNA: TGTGCCAGCGGAAACACCGGGGAGCTGTTTTTT. It encodes CASGNTGELFF. The V call is TRBV12-3 or TRBV12-4, the J call TRBJ2-2; unclear D gene. With 8 bases removed from V and 2 bases from J, the gap between germline ends came to 3 bases. The CDR3 has 11 residues.

This clone was counted at least ten times. The V call is TRBV19, the J call TRBJ1-2; 8 nucleotides line up with TRBD1. Germline CDR1 and CDR2: LNHDA and SQIVND (reference sequence). J gave up 4 bases and V 5 bases, and 12 bases lay outside the gene matches. The CDR3 covers 16 residues. CDR3 region: CASSPSGQAASYGYTF. The CDR3 DNA reads as TGTGCCAGTAGTCCTTCGGGACAGGCGGCCAGCTATGGCTACACCTTC.

V is TRBV27 and J is TRBJ1-1, with 7 bases identical to TRBD1. The length of the CDR3 is 14 residues. The V segment lost 7 bases and the J segment 0 bases; nucleotides outside the gene matches: 5. Per germline, CDR1 MNHEY and CDR2 SMNVEV (reference sequence). This CDR3 reads CASKATGMNTEAFF. In DNA, the CDR3 is TGTGCCAGCAAAGCGACAGGGATGAACACTGAAGCTTTCTTT.

This chain joins TRBV6-1 and TRBJ1-3; no firm D call. The CDR3 runs to 15 residues. Germline V gives CDR1 MNHNS, CDR2 SASEGT. The V and J ends lost 0 bases and 8 bases respectively, with 14 bases between them. CDR3 in amino acids: CASSEAYLPGDTIYF. The CDR3 nucleotides read TGTGCCAGCAGTGAAGCCTATCTCCCTGGTGACACCATATATTTT.